What follows is one T cell receptor (beta chain) and its context. Its antigen is not identified. The data belong to a study of T cells in Graves' hyperthyroidism and ophthalmopathy. Study conclusions and caveats: Ophthalmopathy was predicted by the model a median of roughly 6.6 months ahead of onset. Clonotypes that were expanded in thyroid above 0.001 mostly appeared in blood too.

Germline V gene data show CDR1 as LGHNA and CDR2 as YSLEER. V lost 0 bases, J lost 0 bases, and 11 bases lay in between. This CDR3 is 16 amino acids long. Uncontrolled infection, other autoimmune disease, pregnancy or lactation excluded patients. Diagnosis rested on symptoms, serum thyroxine and TRAb, thyroid ultrasound, and orbital computed tomography. It was RNA transcripts that yielded the amplified TCR beta CDR3 regions. The HTBI set primed first-round TCR CDR3 RT-PCR. Using its own MiXCR run on the multiplex PCR reads, TCRdb lists one record per CDR3 protein. Seen here are about 98,000 distinct CDR3 sequences, roughly 40% observed once, and the top ten hold about 10%.

The receptor was derived from a woman under 40 with Graves' hyperthyroidism. This chain links TRBV4-3 with TRBJ1-2; no clear D gene. Input material: peripheral blood or thyroid tissue (not recorded which). CDR3 DNA sequence: TGCGCCAGCAGCCAAGAGGTCTCCTTCTCTAACTATGGCTACACCTTC. Protein: CASSQEVSFSNYGYTF.